What follows describes a single T cell receptor (beta chain). This entry is derived from a study of OX40 agonist ivuxolimab in advanced cancers. Produced via immunoSEQ multiplex PCR; TCRdb's table is partial and in-frame only. Among 25,000 to 35,000 clones, around 82% were seen once, and the ten largest hold 20% to 25%. The CDR3 loop spans 19 amino acids. The V gene's germline CDR1 is LGHNA and CDR2 YNFKEQ. V gave up 1 base and J gave up 4 bases; unmatched junction bases: 15. Sequenced here: CD4+ or CD8+ T cells sorted from blood, sampled in a trial of the OX40 agonist ivuxolimab. The chain couples TRBV4-2 to TRBJ2-5; 10 nucleotides agree with TRBD2. The clonotype was recovered from an adult with an advanced solid tumor such as melanoma, head and neck, liver or kidney cancer. The CDR3: CASSQVVATSGSLGETQYF. For the CDR3, the DNA is TGTGCCAGCAGCCAAGTAGTCGCGACTAGCGGGTCTCTAGGAGAGACCCAGTACTTC.